Below, 23 T cell receptor beta chains from the same sample are listed, as sequenced in a study of T cell responses to AZD1222 COVID-19 vaccine (dated by TCRdb to 2020 to 2023). The library was obtained by the immunoSEQ multiplex PCR assay. TCRdb's version of the immuneACCESS table is confined to in-frame rearrangements and falls short of the full clone set. An unresolved V gene accounts for under half of the shortfall where checked; the remainder is of unknown origin. Counted in this sample were some 150,000 clones; about 91% of them appeared once. The top ten clones comprise roughly 3.5% of the sample. This specimen's time point label, per the study, means: baseline before first vaccination. Sample treatment or condition, as interpreted from the label and publication: meningococcal conjugate vaccine given as trial control. The sequencing here drew on peripheral blood, taken on day 0 of MenACWY control vaccination. Receptor source: an adult in good health.

This clone occurred a few times. This chain connects TRBV14 to TRBJ2-3; D is undetermined. CDR1 is SGHDN, CDR2 FVKESK, per germline. Trimming took 4 bases from V and 3 from J, leaving 8 bases between them. The CDR3 loop spans 13 amino acids. As DNA, the CDR3 is TGTGCCAGCAGCCCCCTAGGGACAGATACGCAGTATTTT. It specifies CASSPLGTDTQYF.

This clone has a single count. The rearrangement uses TRBV28 and TRBJ1-4; no clear D gene. Per germline, CDR1 MDHEN and CDR2 SYDVKM. The ends were cut back, 5 bases at V and 7 bases at J, with 2 bases in the middle. The CDR3 spans 10 residues. The CDR3 DNA sequence: TGTGCCAGCAGTAGTGAAAAACTGTTTTTT. It is translated as CASSSEKLFF.

V usage is TRBV5-6 and J usage is TRBJ2-1; 7 bases fit TRBD1. Germline V lookup: CDR1 SGHDT, CDR2 YYEEEE. The trim removed 5 bases at V and 5 bases at J, leaving 7 bases unmatched. The CDR3 sequence is 14 residues long. The CDR3 region is CASSHRGWNNEQFF. Written as DNA, the CDR3 is TGTGCCAGCAGTCACAGGGGATGGAACAATGAGCAGTTCTTC.

This clone turned up a few times. The chain links TRBV19 to TRBJ2-6; D gene ambiguous. The CDR3 extends over 16 amino acids. With 0 bases removed from V and 1 base from J, the gap between germline ends came to 7 bases. The germline V gene encodes CDR1 LNHDA and CDR2 SQIVND (reference sequence). The CDR3 DNA reads TGTGCCAGTAGTATAGATCAGCGATCTGGGGCCAACGTCCTGACTTTC. Its translation: CASSIDQRSGANVLTF.

V usage is TRBV12-3 or TRBV12-4 and J usage is TRBJ1-2; a possible D gene is TRBD1 (5 bases). The CDR3 contains 13 residues. V lost 3 bases to trimming and J lost 6 bases, with 11 bases between them. The CDR3 is CASSFMQGDGYTF. Written as DNA, the CDR3 is TGTGCCAGCAGTTTTATGCAGGGCGATGGCTACACCTTC.

This clone was counted a few times. This rearrangement joins TRBV5-1 to TRBJ1-4, with D possibly matching TRBD1 (6 bases). Trimming removed 1 base from V and 8 bases from J, with 21 bases in between. CDR1 and CDR2 from the germline V gene are SGHRS and YFSETQ. This CDR3 is 17 amino acids long. The CDR3, as DNA: TGCGCCAGCAGCTTGTCGGCGGCGGGGGGGGCAGAGGAAAAACTGTTTTTT. Protein product: CASSLSAAGGAEEKLFF.

This chain joins TRBV7-3 and TRBJ2-7; weak D call: TRBD2 (6 bases). V lost 6 bases and J 6 bases, leaving 21 bases between the germline ends. CDR3 length equals 15 residues. Germline V CDR1 and CDR2: SGHTA, FQGTGA. The CDR3 nucleotides read TGTGCCAGCAGTCAAGCCCCCGGGAGATTAGGCGAGCAGTACTTC. Amino acids: CASSQAPGRLGEQYF.

The chain carries TRBV3-1 (or the pseudogene TRBV3-2) and TRBJ1-2; D is unresolved. Trimming removed 6 bases at V and 2 bases at J, with 13 bases between. This CDR3 is 14 amino acids long. CDR1 is LGHDT and CDR2 is YNNKEL in the germline V gene (reference sequence). The CDR3 reads CASRLQGRNYGYTF. The CDR3 nucleotides are TGTGCCAGCAGACTACAAGGCCGGAACTATGGCTACACCTTC.

The rearrangement links TRBV25-1 to TRBJ2-7; D uncertain. The V gene lost 5 bases and the J gene lost 3 bases, with 8 bases spanning the gap. CDR1 MGHDK and CDR2 SYGVNS come from the germline V gene. The CDR3 has 12 residues. As DNA, the CDR3 is TGTGCCAGCAGTTGGAAGAGCTACGAGCAGTACTTC. Its translation: CASSWKSYEQYF.

This rearrangement joins TRBV7-2 to TRBJ2-5, with 9 bases aligning to TRBD1. The trim removed 5 bases at V and 4 bases at J, leaving 2 bases unmatched. The CDR3 has 13 amino acids. The V gene's germline CDR1 is SGHTA and CDR2 FQGNSA. The CDR3 loop reads CASSQTGGETQYF. The CDR3 nucleotides are TGTGCCAGCAGCCAGACAGGGGGAGAGACCCAGTACTTC.

The chain links TRBV7-9 to TRBJ2-7; no reliable D call. The ends were cut back, 1 base at V and 0 bases at J, with 7 bases in the middle. Per the germline V gene, CDR1 is SEHNR and CDR2 is FQNEAQ (reference sequence). This CDR3 spans 14 amino acids. In DNA form, the CDR3 reads TGTGCCAGCAGCTTAGGAGCCCTCTCCTACGAGCAGTACTTC. Translated, it gives CASSLGALSYEQYF.

The chain couples TRBV7-2 to TRBJ1-3; no clear D. Deletions cut 8 bases from V and 1 base from J, with 12 bases between. Germline V gene data show CDR1 as SGHTA and CDR2 as FQGNSA. This CDR3 is built from 14 residues. The CDR3 region has the DNA TGTGCCAGCGCCCCTGAGGCATCTGGAAACACCATATATTTT. Amino acid sequence: CASAPEASGNTIYF.

The chain combines TRBV24-1 with TRBJ2-3, with 7 bases that match TRBD2. Germline V gene lookup returns CDR1 KGHDR and CDR2 SFDVKD. Germline trimming cut 2 bases from V and 0 bases from J; bases unmatched to any gene: 10. This CDR3 is 18 amino acids long. CDR3 in DNA: TGTGCCACCAGTGATTCACGCGGGAGCGCATCTAGCACAGATACGCAGTATTTT. Translating it yields CATSDSRGSASSTDTQYF.

The chain joins TRBV19 to TRBJ1-4, with TRBD1 matching over 8 bases. After removal of 7 bases from V and 8 bases from J, the junction contained 12 bases not matched to a gene. Germline V gives CDR1 LNHDA, CDR2 SQIVND (reference sequence). CDR3 size: 15 residues. CDR3 loop: CASTTPGGVNEKLFF. CDR3 bases: TGTGCCAGTACCACACCAGGGGGCGTTAACGAAAAACTGTTTTTT.

This clone was seen only once. The chain couples TRBV4-3 to TRBJ1-5; D remains unclear. Germline V gene data show CDR1 as LGHNA and CDR2 as YSLEER. The V end was cut by 4 bases, the J end by 4 bases, with 8 bases between. The CDR3 has 13 residues. In DNA form, the CDR3 reads TGCGCCAGCAGCCCAGAGGAGAATCAGCCCCAGCATTTT. It encodes CASSPEENQPQHF.

The gene calls are TRBV7-9 and TRBJ1-1, with D possibly matching TRBD1 (6 bases). This CDR3 is built from 12 residues. Trimming left V 4 bases short and J 8 bases short, with 11 bases between. CDR1 SEHNR and CDR2 FQNEAQ come from the germline V gene (reference sequence). CDR3 in amino acids: CASSSQDREAFF. The CDR3 bases are TGTGCCAGCAGCTCACAGGACAGAGAAGCTTTCTTT.

The V gene is TRBV5-8, the J gene TRBJ2-7; 13 bases are a match to TRBD2. Germline CDR1 and CDR2: SGHTS and YDEGEE. This CDR3 contains 19 residues. Trimming removed 7 bases from V and 2 bases from J; junction bases left unmatched: 18. CDR3: CASAGLGLAGMGRPYEQYF. The CDR3 DNA reads as TGTGCCAGCGCGGGATTGGGACTAGCGGGAATGGGAAGACCCTACGAGCAGTACTTC.

This chain links TRBV6-5 with TRBJ1-2; D uncertain. Germline values: CDR1 MNHEY, CDR2 SVGAGI. Trimming took 2 bases from V and 8 from J, leaving 12 bases between them. CDR3 length: 13 amino acids. The CDR3 is CASSYTGFDGYTF. CDR3 coding DNA: TGTGCCAGCAGTTACACGGGGTTCGACGGCTACACCTTC.

The J gene is TRBJ1-1, the V gene TRBV5-1; TRBD1 is a possible D gene (6 bases). Germline loops: CDR1 SGHRS, CDR2 YFSETQ. The CDR3 loop spans 13 amino acids. V shed 4 bases and J shed 4 bases, with 11 bases lying between them. CDR3: CASSEQGGTEAFF. CDR3 in DNA: TGCGCCAGCAGCGAACAGGGTGGCACTGAAGCTTTCTTT.

This clone was seen more than once but under ten times. The chain is built from TRBV5-1 and TRBJ1-6; D ambiguous. The length of the CDR3 is 14 residues. In germline, CDR1 is SGHRS, CDR2 YFSETQ. V dropped 4 bases and J dropped 11 bases, with 16 bases sitting between them. The DNA for the CDR3 is TGCGCCAGCAGCCTCGAGACCCCGGGTCCACCCCTCCACTTT. The encoded protein is CASSLETPGPPLHF.

The chain carries TRBV6-5 and TRBJ1-2, with TRBD1 identical over 8 bases. The germline CDR1 and CDR2 sequences are MNHEY and SVGAGI. This CDR3 comprises 14 residues. Trimming took 5 bases from V and 2 from J; bases not matched to a gene: 4. This CDR3 is CASSRQGWNYGYTF. CDR3 nucleotides: TGTGCCAGCAGTAGACAGGGGTGGAACTATGGCTACACCTTC.

V gene TRBV10-3 combines with J gene TRBJ1-4; the D gene is possibly TRBD1 (6 bases). The V gene lost 4 bases and the J gene lost 8 bases, with 11 bases spanning the gap. The CDR3 consists of 13 residues. Germline V CDR1 and CDR2: ENHRY, SYGVKD. CDR3 in amino acids: CAISAGQGEKLFF. The CDR3 DNA reads as TGTGCCATCAGTGCAGGGCAGGGGGAAAAACTGTTTTTT.

The chain combines TRBV6-2 or TRBV6-3 with TRBJ2-7; D unclear. Looked up from germline, CDR1 is MNHEY and CDR2 is SVGEGT. The ends were cut back, 2 bases at V and 3 bases at J, with 8 bases in the middle. The CDR3 covers 13 residues. Here the CDR3 reads CASSYPSIYEQYF. The CDR3 bases are TGTGCCAGCAGTTACCCATCTATCTACGAGCAGTACTTC.